One sample yielded the 20 T cell receptor beta chains listed below, sequenced in a study of T-cell reconstitution after alpha-beta-depleted transplantation in children (dated by TCRdb to 2016 to 2017). The sample's treatment or condition, from its label and the paper: allogeneic hematopoietic cell transplantation with graft depleted of TCRalphabeta T cells and CD19 B cells. To prepare the library, PCR was applied. This sample was sequenced with an Illumina HiSeq 2500. TCR libraries were prepared with molecular barcoding, using unique molecular identifiers to normalize TCRbeta repertoire quantification. Starting from the raw public reads, TCRdb applied fastp trimming at Q25, assembled clones with MiXCR and retained in-frame beta chains. For every CDR3 protein sequence, its rows merge into one entry that carries the most common genes and DNA. The sample table contains almost 250,000 distinct CDR3 sequences; only one count was recorded for over 20% of them. The ten top clones hold about 2.5% of the sample.

Sequenced material: PBMCs, taken before TCRalphabeta/CD19-depleted stem cell transplant. Receptors originate from a girl aged 2 to 10 with Fanconi anemia, due to receive a stem cell transplant.

On this clonotype: Possible read error: a much larger clone is one base away. As DNA, the CDR3 is TGCGGCAGCAGCTTGTCCGCAATTTACGAGCAGTACTTC. This translates into CGSSLSAIYEQYF. This chain uses TRBV5-1 with TRBJ2-7; no reliable D call. This CDR3 comprises 13 residues. CDR1 SGHRS and CDR2 YFSETQ come from the germline V gene.

This clonotype was found once. Here the CDR3 DNA reads TGCGCCAGCAGCTCGAGGACAGGGGACCTCTCTGGGGCCAACGTCCTGACTTTC. Residues: CASSSRTGDLSGANVLTF. The V call is TRBV5-1, the J call TRBJ2-6, with TRBD1 identical over 9 bases. CDR1 is SGHRS, CDR2 YFSETQ, per germline. Trimming cost V 3 bases and J 0 bases; bases outside gene matches: 7. The CDR3 length is 18 residues.

The chain uses TRBV4-1 and TRBJ2-2; TRBD1 aligns across 8 bases. Losses at the gene ends were 1 base for V and 1 base for J; bases not matched to a gene: 2. Germline lookup yields CDR1 MGHRA and CDR2 YSYEKL. This CDR3 has 16 residues. The CDR3 DNA follows: TGCGCCAGCAGCCAAGTCGGGACAGGGAACACCGGGGAGCTGTTTTTT. Its protein product is CASSQVGTGNTGELFF.

This clonotype was observed many times. The chain joins TRBV29-1 to TRBJ1-2, with D uncertain. Germline V lookup: CDR1 SQVTM, CDR2 ANQGSEA. Trimming left V 3 bases short and J 1 base short, with 12 bases between. This CDR3 contains 14 residues. The CDR3 DNA follows: TGCAGCGTTGACGGTCGGGGTTTTAACTATGGCTACACCTTC. Encoded protein: CSVDGRGFNYGYTF.

In this sample, this clonotype turned up many times. The J gene is TRBJ1-2, the V gene TRBV29-1; no clear D. The CDR3 sequence is 13 residues long. Germline values: CDR1 SQVTM, CDR2 ANQGSEA. V lost 3 bases and J lost 5, with 13 bases in between. The chain's CDR3 is CSVDSDPTYGYTF. CDR3 coding DNA: TGCAGCGTTGACAGCGATCCAACTTATGGCTACACCTTC. Full variable domain (missing parts from reference TRBV29-1 and TRBJ1-2): SAVISQKPSRDICQRGTSLTIQCQVDSQVTMMFWYRQQPGQSLTLIATANQGSEATYESGFVIDKFPISRPNLTFSTLTVSNMSPEDSSIYLCSVDSDPTYGYTFGSGTRLTVV.

The chain recombines TRBV4-1 with TRBJ2-5; D is ambiguous. Germline-derived CDR1 and CDR2 are MGHRA and YSYEKL. Trimming shortened V by 1 base and J by 2 bases, and 11 bases separated the two germline ends. The CDR3 extends over 15 amino acids. The CDR3 spells CASSQVLRSQETQYF. The CDR3 nucleotides read TGCGCCAGCAGCCAAGTTCTTCGGAGTCAAGAGACCCAGTACTTC.

The chain joins TRBV7-2 to TRBJ2-3, with TRBD2 matching 9 bases. Germline lookup yields CDR1 SGHTA and CDR2 FQGNSA. V lost 5 bases and J lost 6; bases outside the gene matches: 12. This CDR3 is 16 amino acids long. As DNA, the CDR3 is TGTGCCAGCAGCCGGGGGACTAGCAACTTGCAGGATACGCAGTATTTT. Its protein product is CASSRGTSNLQDTQYF.

This clonotype was recorded at least ten times. J is TRBJ2-4 and V is TRBV6-1; D may be TRBD2 (6 bases). This CDR3 has 13 amino acids. Deletions cut 6 bases from V and 6 bases from J, with 12 bases between. The germline gives CDR1 MNHNS, CDR2 SASEGT. The CDR3 loop is CASRPGLRNIQYF. The CDR3 nucleotides are TGTGCCAGCAGGCCGGGACTTCGAAACATTCAGTACTTC.

This clonotype was found many times. V usage is TRBV12-3 or TRBV12-4 and J usage is TRBJ2-5, with D hard to call. Trimming removed 6 bases at V and 0 bases at J, with 5 bases between. The CDR3 runs to 12 residues. The CDR3 is CASSPDQETQYF. As DNA, the CDR3 is TGTGCCAGCAGCCCTGACCAAGAGACCCAGTACTTC.

This clonotype was recorded many times. J is TRBJ2-2 and V is TRBV29-1; D call uncertain. The CDR3 runs 11 residues. Germline assignment: CDR1 SQVTM and CDR2 ANQGSEA. With 4 bases removed from V and 6 bases from J, the gap between germline ends came to 6 bases. Here the CDR3 DNA reads TGCAGCGTTGCCGGTTCCGGGGAGCTGTTTTTT. It codes for CSVAGSGELFF.

In this sample, this clonotype turned up a few times. V and J are TRBV5-1 and TRBJ2-7; TRBD2 matches 9 bases. The germline V gene encodes CDR1 SGHRS and CDR2 YFSETQ. V was pared by 0 bases and J by 2 bases, with 6 bases of the junction left unmatched. The CDR3 sequence is 16 residues long. Here the CDR3 DNA reads TGCGCCAGCAGCTTGGTTTCTAGCGGGACGACCTACGAGCAGTACTTC. Translated, it gives CASSLVSSGTTYEQYF.

This clonotype has ten or more counts. This chain connects TRBV28 to TRBJ2-7, with D perhaps TRBD1 or TRBD2 (5 bases each). Germline CDR1 MDHEN, CDR2 SYDVKM. V lost 4 bases and J lost 4, with 14 bases in between. The CDR3 sequence is 14 residues long. This CDR3 reads CASSWDPQGYEQYF. The CDR3 DNA follows: TGTGCCAGCAGTTGGGACCCCCAAGGGTACGAGCAGTACTTC.

This clonotype has ten or more counts. J is TRBJ1-1 and V is TRBV29-1, with D maybe TRBD1 (6 bases). CDR3 length: 15 amino acids. The germline V gene has CDR1 SQVTM and CDR2 ANQGSEA. Trimming pared 4 bases from V and 4 bases from J, leaving 19 bases between. CDR3 protein: CSVVQGLGGATEAFF. The CDR3 DNA reads as TGCAGCGTTGTGCAAGGTCTTGGGGGGGCCACTGAAGCTTTCTTT.

This sequence joins TRBV28 and TRBJ1-5; TRBD1 is a possible D gene (5 bases). The germline V and J ends were trimmed by 7 bases and 3 bases, with 10 bases remaining between them. CDR3 length: 13 amino acids. Germline V gene lookup returns CDR1 MDHEN and CDR2 SYDVKM. The CDR3 DNA follows: TGTGCCAGCATCCCAGGGTACAATCAGCCCCAGCATTTT. It is translated as CASIPGYNQPQHF.

The chain employs TRBV18 and TRBJ2-5; no clear D. Germline CDR1 and CDR2: KGHSH and LQKENI. The ends were cut back, 0 bases at V and 4 bases at J, with 6 bases in the middle. CDR3 size: 13 residues. In DNA, the CDR3 is TGTGCCAGCTCACCACCGTATTCAGAGACCCAGTACTTC. This sequence encodes CASSPPYSETQYF.

This clonotype was observed at least ten times. The V gene is TRBV4-1, the J gene TRBJ2-7, with 11 nucleotides matching TRBD2. Germline V gene lookup returns CDR1 MGHRA and CDR2 YSYEKL. V was clipped by 5 bases and J by 0 bases; unmatched bases: 0. This CDR3 is 14 amino acids long. CDR3 nucleotide sequence: TGCGCCAGCAGCGGGACTAGCGGCTCCTACGAGCAGTACTTC. It is translated as CASSGTSGSYEQYF.

This clonotype turned up a few times. The genes are TRBV29-1 and TRBJ1-1; 11 bases align to TRBD1. CDR3 length: 15 amino acids. The V segment lost 4 bases and the J segment 5 bases; nucleotides outside the gene matches: 9. The germline gives CDR1 SQVTM, CDR2 ANQGSEA. The CDR3: CSVARTGGGNTEAFF. For the CDR3, the DNA is TGCAGCGTTGCCCGGACAGGGGGCGGAAATACTGAAGCTTTCTTT.

There are many counts of this clonotype. The chain joins TRBV10-3 to TRBJ2-3; D gene unclear. The V gene lost 6 bases and the J gene lost 1 base, with 2 bases spanning the gap. The length of the CDR3 is 11 residues. The germline CDR1 and CDR2 sequences are ENHRY and SYGVKD. In DNA form, the CDR3 reads TGTGCCATCAGAGGCACAGATACGCAGTATTTT. Protein product: CAIRGTDTQYF.

This chain connects TRBV29-1 to TRBJ2-3; the D gene is possibly TRBD1 (5 bases). V was cut by 6 bases and J by 2 bases, with 9 bases left in between. Germline values: CDR1 SQVTM, CDR2 ANQGSEA. This CDR3 contains 12 residues. Here the CDR3 reads CSVARVTDTQYF. The CDR3 DNA sequence: TGCAGCGTGGCCAGGGTCACAGATACGCAGTATTTT.

The chain joins TRBV21-1 to TRBJ2-1; the table names TRBD2, a call not compared with the DNA. TRBV21-1 is flagged as a pseudogene. The CDR3 sequence is 17 residues long. In DNA form, the CDR3 reads TGTGCCAGCAGCAAAGTTGAAGGCGGGGGGGCCGTCAATGAGCAGTTCTTC. Protein: CASSKVEGGGAVNEQFF.